This entry concerns a single T cell receptor (beta chain). This clone showed up just a few times. Its target antigen remains unknown. No quality values exist for individual bases; no much larger clone is one base distant. The sample comes from a study of blood T cell repertoires in COVID-19 (dated by TCRdb to 2020 to 2022). About the study as a whole: The collaborator samples originated in the United States, Italy and Spain and spanned the acute and convalescent phases of COVID-19. The prospective study material was composed of cDNA or gDNA derived from T cells, B-cell-depleted T cells, or PBMCs. Where available, HLA class I and class II types were taken from metadata supplied by the sample provider and were not determined by assay-based typing. The samples were drawn from two sources: the first 160 participants of the ongoing ImmuneRACE study, and 950 to 1,500 subjects contributed by 6 global collaborators. Nearly every sample came with metadata listing a de-identified subject ID, COVID-19 status, age in years and sex. Subjects who had been exposed to COVID-19, were actively infected with it, or had recovered from it provided the deeply sampled blood TCRbeta repertoires that made up the dataset. A freely available public database, intended as a resource for researchers studying the immune response to SARS-CoV-2, is where the repertoires were released.

The immunoSEQ Assay, a bias-controlled multiplex PCR, was used to amplify TCRbeta CDR3 regions from genomic DNA. The authors processed their data as follows. Within the assay, amplification of reference gene primers was used to estimate how many nucleated cells each sample contained. To quantify the absolute abundance of each unique TCRbeta CDR3 rearrangement, sequence reads were collapsed and filtered. For each sample, productive Simpson clonality was calculated by taking the square root of Simpson's diversity index across productive rearrangements. Imported from immuneACCESS, the table was reduced by TCRdb to in-frame sequences with V and J called. These copies leave out some clones; in studies compared against another copy, an unresolved V gene accounts for under half, and the cause of the remainder is not known. V, J and clone size are those of that table, while D and trimming were read from the DNA. The sample includes under 150,000 clones, with more than 60% observed a single time. The ten most abundant clones make up 2% to 2.5% of the sample.

Reading from cysteine to phenylalanine, the CDR3 counts 14 amino acids. CDR3 DNA only is kept here, 42 bases in frame from base 1. The germline V gene encodes CDR1 LNHDA and CDR2 SQIVND (reference sequence). V loses 7 bases, J loses 8 bases, and the germline ends lie 20 bases apart. The collaborating institutions used their own protocols to collect whole blood in K2EDTA tubes. For TCRbeta analysis, collaborators shipped samples as frozen whole blood, isolated PBMCs, or DNA extracted from either of those sample types. The study at large found these results: The amount of clinical and demographic metadata varied by source and participant and was provided uncurated.

This receptor was identified in a woman aged 65 to 85 with acute or convalescent COVID-19. Recombination connected TRBV19 to TRBJ1-2; the D gene is possibly TRBD1, with 5 bases matching. The material sequenced was peripheral blood. Here is the DNA: TGTGCCAGTATCCAAACGGGGGAGCGTCTCGGCTACACCTTC. Translated, it reads CASIQTGERLGYTF.